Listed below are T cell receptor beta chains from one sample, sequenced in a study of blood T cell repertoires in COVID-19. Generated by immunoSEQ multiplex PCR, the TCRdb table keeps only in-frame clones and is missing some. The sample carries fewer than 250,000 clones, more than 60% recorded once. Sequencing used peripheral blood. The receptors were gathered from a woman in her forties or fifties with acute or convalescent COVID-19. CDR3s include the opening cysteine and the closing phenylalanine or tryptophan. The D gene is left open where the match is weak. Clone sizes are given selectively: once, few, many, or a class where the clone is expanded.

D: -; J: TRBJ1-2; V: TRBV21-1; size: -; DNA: TGTGCCAGCACCAGGGACCGGGACAGGGGGGACTATGGCTACACCTTC; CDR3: CASTRDRDRGDYGYTF
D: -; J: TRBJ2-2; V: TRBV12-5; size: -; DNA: TGTGCTAGTGGTGGAGGGACAGTTAACACCGGGGAGCTGTTTTTT; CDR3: CASGGGTVNTGELFF
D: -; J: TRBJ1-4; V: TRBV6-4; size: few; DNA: TGTGCCAGCAACCGACAGCGGGCAGGTAGTAATGAAAAACTGTTTTTT; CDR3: CASNRQRAGSNEKLFF
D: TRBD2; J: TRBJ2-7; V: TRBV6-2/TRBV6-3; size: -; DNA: TGTGCCAGCAGTTACAGGGACCGTAGCGGGAGAGCCCGATCCTACGAGCAGTACTTC; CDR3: CASSYRDRSGRARSYEQYF
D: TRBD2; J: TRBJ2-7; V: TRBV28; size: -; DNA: TGTGCCAGCAGTTTAACAAGCGGGGGATACTACGAGCAGTACTTC; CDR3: CASSLTSGGYYEQYF
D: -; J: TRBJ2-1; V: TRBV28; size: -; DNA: TGTGCCAGCAGTCGAATAAGATCGGGACTTTTAGAAAATGAGCAGTTCTTC; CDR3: CASSRIRSGLLENEQFF
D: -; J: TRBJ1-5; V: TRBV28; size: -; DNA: TGTGCCAGCAGCCCAGACAGGATCCAGCCCCAGCATTTT; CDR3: CASSPDRIQPQHF
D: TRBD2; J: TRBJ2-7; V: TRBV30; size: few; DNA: TGTGCCTGGAGTCGACTAGCGGGAACCGAGCAGTACTTC; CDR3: CAWSRLAGTEQYF
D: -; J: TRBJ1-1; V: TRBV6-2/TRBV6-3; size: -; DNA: TGTGCCAGCAGTTACGATATATCCGGGAGGAATCGAAGGAACACTGAAGCTTTCTTT; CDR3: CASSYDISGRNRRNTEAFF
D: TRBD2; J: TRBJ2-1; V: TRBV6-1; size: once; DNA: TGTGCCAGCAGTGAAGCAGGGCGGGGGGGCGTTGAGCAGTTCTTC; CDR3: CASSEAGRGGVEQFF
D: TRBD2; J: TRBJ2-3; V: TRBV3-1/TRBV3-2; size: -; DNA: TGTGCCAGCAGCCCACTAGCGGGAGGGCCAAAACGTACAGATACGCAGTATTTT; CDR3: CASSPLAGGPKRTDTQYF
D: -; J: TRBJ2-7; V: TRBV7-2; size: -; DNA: TGTGCCAGCAGCAGCGGCCGTGGCTCCTACGAGCAGTACTTC; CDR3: CASSSGRGSYEQYF
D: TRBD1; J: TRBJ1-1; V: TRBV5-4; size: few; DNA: TGTGCCAGCAGCTTGGGATGGAACAGGGGAAACACTGAAGCTTTCTTT; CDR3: CASSLGWNRGNTEAFF
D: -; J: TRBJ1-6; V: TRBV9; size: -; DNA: TGTGCCAGCAGCGCTCGGGGACACCTAAATTCACCCCTCCACTTT; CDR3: CASSARGHLNSPLHF
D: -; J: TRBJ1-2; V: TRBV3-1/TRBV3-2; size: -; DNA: TGTGCCAGCAGCCTGAGACAGATGTATAACTATGGCTACACCTTC; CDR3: CASSLRQMYNYGYTF
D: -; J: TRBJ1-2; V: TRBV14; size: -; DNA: TGTGCCAGCAGCCAAGTGTCAGGGATTGGCTACACCTTC; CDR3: CASSQVSGIGYTF
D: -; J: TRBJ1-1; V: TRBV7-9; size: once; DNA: TGTGCCAGCAGCCTACCGGAACGGGGAACTGAAGCTTTCTTT; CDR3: CASSLPERGTEAFF
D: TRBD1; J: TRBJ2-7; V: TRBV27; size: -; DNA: TGTGCCAGCAGTACGGGACAGGGCTACGAGCAGTACTTC; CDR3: CASSTGQGYEQYF
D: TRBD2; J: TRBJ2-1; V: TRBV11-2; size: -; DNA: TGTGCCAGCAGCTCGGGAGGTGAGCAGTTCTTC; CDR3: CASSSGGEQFF
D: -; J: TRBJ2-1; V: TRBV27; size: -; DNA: TGTGCCAGCAGTCCCCGAGGGCTTCTGGGCAATGAGCAGTTCTTC; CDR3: CASSPRGLLGNEQFF
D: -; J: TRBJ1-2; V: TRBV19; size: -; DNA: TGTGCCAGTAGTATAGATCATAGCCCCCGGGAAGGCTACACCTTC; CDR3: CASSIDHSPREGYTF
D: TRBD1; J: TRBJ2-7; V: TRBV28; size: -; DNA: TGTGCCAGCGGCAAGCTCCTTGCAGGGGGCGAGCAGTACTTC; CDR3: CASGKLLAGGEQYF
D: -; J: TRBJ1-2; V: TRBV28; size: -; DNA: TGTGCCAGCAGTCTACCCAGGGTCAACTATGGCTACACCTTC; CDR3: CASSLPRVNYGYTF
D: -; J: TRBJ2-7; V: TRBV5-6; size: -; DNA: TGTGCCAGCAGCTTGGCGGGGGTGTCTAGGGGCCCCTACGAGCAGTACTTC; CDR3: CASSLAGVSRGPYEQYF
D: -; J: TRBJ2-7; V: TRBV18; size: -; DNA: TGTGCCAGCTCACCCCGACAGGCGGCGGGAGACGAGCAGTACTTC; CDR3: CASSPRQAAGDEQYF
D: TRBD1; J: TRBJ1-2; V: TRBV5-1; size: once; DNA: TGCGCCAGCAGCGCGGGACAGGGTGATAGCTACACCTTC; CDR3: CASSAGQGDSYTF
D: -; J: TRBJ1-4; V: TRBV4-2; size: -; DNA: TGTGCCAGCAGCTCTCAAGGCGGCGCCCCGAATAATAATGAAAAACTGTTTTTT; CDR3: CASSSQGGAPNNNEKLFF
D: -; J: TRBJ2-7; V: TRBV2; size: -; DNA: TGTGCCAGCACCAGGGACGAGCAGTACTTC; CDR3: CASTRDEQYF
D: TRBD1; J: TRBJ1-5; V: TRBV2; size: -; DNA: TGTGCCAGCACCAATACAGGGGGCAATCAGCCCCAGCATTTT; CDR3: CASTNTGGNQPQHF
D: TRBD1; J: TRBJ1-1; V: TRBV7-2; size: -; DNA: TGTGCCAGCAGCTGGACAGGGCCCTTCACTGAAGCTTTCTTT; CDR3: CASSWTGPFTEAFF
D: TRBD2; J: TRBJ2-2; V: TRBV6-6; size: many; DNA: TGTGCCAGCAGTCCTTCCGGGACTAGCGGCAGGCGGGAGCTGTTTTTT; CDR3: CASSPSGTSGRRELFF
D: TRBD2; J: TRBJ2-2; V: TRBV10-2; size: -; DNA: TGCGCCAGCAGTCCTGGACTAGCCGGGGAGCTGTTTTTT; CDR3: CASSPGLAGELFF
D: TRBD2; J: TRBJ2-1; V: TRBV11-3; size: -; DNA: TGTGCCAGCAGCGTCGGCGGGGGCTCCTACAATGAGCAGTTCTTC; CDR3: CASSVGGGSYNEQFF
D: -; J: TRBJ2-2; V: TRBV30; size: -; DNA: TGTGCCTGGACCCTCGGCGGTGCCGGGGAGCTGTTTTTT; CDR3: CAWTLGGAGELFF
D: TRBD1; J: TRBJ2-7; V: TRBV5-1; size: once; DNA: TGCGCCAGCAGCCAGGGGGGACAGGAGGTCTACGAGCAGTACTTC; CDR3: CASSQGGQEVYEQYF
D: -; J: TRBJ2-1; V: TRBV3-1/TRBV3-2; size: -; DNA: TGTGCCAGCAGCCAATCCCTAGCGAACAATGAGCAGTTCTTC; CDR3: CASSQSLANNEQFF
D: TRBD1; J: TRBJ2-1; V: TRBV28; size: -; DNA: TGTGCCAGCAGTCCACAGGGGGTGCTGGCAAATGAGCAGTTCTTC; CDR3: CASSPQGVLANEQFF
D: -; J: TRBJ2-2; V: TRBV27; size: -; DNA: TGTGCCAGCAGTTTATCGGTCGGGGGGCGCCGCACCGGGGAGCTGTTTTTT; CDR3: CASSLSVGGRRTGELFF
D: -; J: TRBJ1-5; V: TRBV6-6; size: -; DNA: TGTGCCAGCAGTACCCATTTACAGGGAGGGTCTCAGCCCCAGCATTTT; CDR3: CASSTHLQGGSQPQHF
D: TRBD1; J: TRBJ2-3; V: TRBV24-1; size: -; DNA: TGTGCCACCTCAGGACAGGGGCCCACAGATACGCAGTATTTT; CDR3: CATSGQGPTDTQYF
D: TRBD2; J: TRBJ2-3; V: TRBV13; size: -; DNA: TGTGCCAGCAGCTTAGGGACTAGCGGCACAGATACGCAGTATTTT; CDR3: CASSLGTSGTDTQYF
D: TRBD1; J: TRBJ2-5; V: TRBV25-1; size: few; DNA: TGTGCCAGCAGTTCCTCGGGGGGACAGGGCCGAGAGACCCAGTACTTC; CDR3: CASSSSGGQGRETQYF
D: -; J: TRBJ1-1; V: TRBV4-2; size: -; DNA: TGTGCCAGCAGCCAAGGAGCGCAGGGGACTGAAGCTTTCTTT; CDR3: CASSQGAQGTEAFF
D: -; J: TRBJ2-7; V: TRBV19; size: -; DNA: TGTGCCACCCGGGGTAGTAGCTCCTACGAGCAGTACTTC; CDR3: CATRGSSSYEQYF
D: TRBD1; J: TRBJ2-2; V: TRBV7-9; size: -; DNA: TGTGCCAGCAGCATCCTTTTGACAGGGGATGACACCGGGGAGCTGTTTTTT; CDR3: CASSILLTGDDTGELFF
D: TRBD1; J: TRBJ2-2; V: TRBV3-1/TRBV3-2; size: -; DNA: TGTGCCAGCAGCCAAGATCCCCGACAGGGGGAAGCCGGGGAGCTGTTTTTT; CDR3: CASSQDPRQGEAGELFF